The 27 T cell receptor beta chains below were found in one sample sequenced in a study of Tregs in tolerant kidney transplant recipients. The method was immunoSEQ multiplex PCR; TCRdb's version includes in-frame clones alone and lacks a portion of them. Found here are 9,000 to 13,000 clones; the top ten clones hold about 24%. The nonmyeloablative bone marrow transplants came from related graft donors, with transient mixed chimerism. Sequencing used CD8+ T cells from blood (PBMCs), obtained 24 months after the transplant. These receptors originate from a human patient who received a combined kidney and bone marrow transplant. Some T cells may arise from the graft donor.

Notes on this clone: From the germline J gene comes the end of the CDR3, since the read stops 3 residues before it. The chain is built from TRBV23-1 and TRBJ2-7; 8 positions agree with TRBD2. TRBV23-1 is an ORF for which the function is uncertain. The CDR3 extends over 16 amino acids. Trimming at V came to 6 bases and at J to 4 bases, leaving 14 bases not matched to a gene. Partial CDR3 DNA: TGCGCCAGCAGATTCTTCAGGGAGCGGGAGAGATACGAG. Protein product: CASRFFRERERYE. The complete CDR3 protein is CASRFFRERERYEQYF.

For this clone: The observed sequence ends 3 residues before the CDR3 terminus, with the missing tail filled in from the germline J gene. This sample includes further DNA sequences coding for the same CDR3. The V gene is TRBV19, the J gene TRBJ2-7; TRBD1 matches 11 bases. With V trimmed by 1 base and J by 2 bases, 1 base remained unmatched. The germline V gene encodes CDR1 LNHDA and CDR2 SQIVND (reference sequence). The CDR3 spans 15 residues. Here the CDR3 reads CASSIGTGGTYEQYF. Incomplete CDR3 DNA: TGTGCCAGTAGTATAGGGACAGGGGGCACCTACGAG.

As to this clone: The DNA ends 3 residues before the CDR3 does, and the rest of the CDR3 is filled in from the germline J gene. The V and J genes are TRBV9 and TRBJ1-1; D unclear. Germline V gives CDR1 SGDLS, CDR2 YYNGEE. The CDR3 is 11 amino acids. V was cut by 7 bases and J by 7 bases, with 11 bases left in between. CDR3 protein: CASYSGGEAFF. The sequenced CDR3 bases are TGTGCCAGCTACTCCGGCGGTGAA.

Points on this clone: The observed sequence ends 3 residues before the CDR3 terminus, with the missing tail filled in from the germline J gene. The V and J genes are TRBV14 and TRBJ2-1; a weak D match, TRBD2 (5 bases). The V gene's germline CDR1 is SGHDN and CDR2 FVKESK. This CDR3 contains 16 residues. With 2 bases removed from V and 2 bases from J, the gap between germline ends came to 13 bases. CDR3 amino acids: CASSQTDLAAYNEQFF. The DNA read from the CDR3 is TGTGCCAGCAGCCAAACGGACCTAGCCGCCTACAATGAG.

In regard to this clone: The read gets to within 3 residues of the CDR3 end, and the germline J gene fills in the rest. This chain uses TRBV6-4 with TRBJ2-1, with TRBD2 identical over 7 bases. This CDR3 is 15 amino acids long. The germline V gene has CDR1 MRHNA and CDR2 SNTAGT. Unmatched junction bases numbered 8, after V lost 3 bases and J lost 6 bases. CDR3 DNA, as far as it was read: TGTGCCAGCAGTGATGAGGCGGGAGCTTCCAATGAG. It is translated as CASSDEAGASNE. The entire CDR3 sequence reads CASSDEAGASNEQFF.

A remark on this clone: Sequencing ends 3 residues short of the CDR3 end; the germline J gene provides the rest. The chain is built from TRBV19 and TRBJ2-1; 7 positions agree with TRBD1. The J segment lost 0 bases and the V segment lost 7 bases, leaving 9 bases of the junction unmatched. Germline values: CDR1 LNHDA, CDR2 SQIVND (reference sequence). CDR3 length equals 16 residues. This CDR3 is CASNRQGSSSYNEQFF. Partial CDR3 DNA: TGTGCCAGTAACAGACAGGGCTCGAGCTCCTACAATGAG.

Concerning this clone itself: Read data end 3 residues before the CDR3 end; the end is taken from the germline J gene. The chain couples TRBV2 to TRBJ1-1; D is possibly TRBD1 (5 bases). In germline, CDR1 is SNHLY, CDR2 FYNNEI. The V gene lost 3 bases and the J gene lost 1 base, with 12 bases spanning the gap. The CDR3 length is 15 residues. The CDR3 reads CASSEWGPQNTEAFF. The CDR3 DNA, read in part, is TGTGCCAGCAGTGAGTGGGGCCCCCAGAACACTGAA.

As regards this clone: The CDR3 extends 3 residues past the end of the read, so its final part is completed from the germline J gene. The chain carries TRBV11-2 and TRBJ2-7, with 9 bases fitting TRBD1. After removal of 4 bases from V and 3 bases from J, the junction contained 4 bases not matched to a gene. There are 14 residues in the CDR3. The V gene's germline CDR1 is SGHAT and CDR2 FQNNGV. Incomplete CDR3 DNA: TGTGCCAGCAGCTCCGGGACAGGGAGCTACGAG. Translating it yields CASSSGTGSYE. In full, the CDR3 is CASSSGTGSYEQYF.

Note on this clone: The read finishes 3 residues shy of the CDR3 end, and the germline J gene is used to complete it. The chain joins TRBV9 to TRBJ2-7; 10 nucleotides align to TRBD2. J was trimmed by 6 bases and V by 4 bases; bases with no gene match: 7. Germline lookup yields CDR1 SGDLS and CDR2 YYNGEE. The length of the CDR3 is 14 residues. The CDR3 spells CASSTQREGREQYF. CDR3 DNA, as far as it was read: TGTGCCAGCAGCACCCAGCGGGAGGGCCGCGAG.

As for this clone: From the germline J gene comes the end of the CDR3, since the read stops 3 residues before it. The chain combines TRBV20-1 with TRBJ2-1; 7 bases line up with TRBD2. V shed 2 bases and J 4 bases; nucleotides not matched to a gene: 2. The V gene's germline CDR1 is DFQATT and CDR2 SNEGSKA (reference sequence). This CDR3 spans 13 amino acids. The CDR3 region is CSARLAAYNEQFF. The part of the CDR3 DNA that was read is TGCAGTGCTAGACTAGCGGCTTACAATGAG.

Concerning this clone itself: The read stops 3 residues short of the end of the CDR3; the missing end is completed from the germline J gene. The gene calls are TRBV11-2 and TRBJ2-7; 13 bases fit TRBD2. The V segment lost 5 bases and the J segment 3 bases; nucleotides outside the gene matches: 4. This CDR3 spans 15 amino acids. Germline lookup yields CDR1 SGHAT and CDR2 FQNNGV. This CDR3 reads CASSIRTSGSYEQYF. The CDR3 bases that were read are TGTGCCAGCAGCATCAGGACTAGCGGGAGCTACGAG. The variable domain in full, completed from reference TRBV11-2 and TRBJ2-7, reads EAGVAQSPRYKIIEKRQSVAFWCNPISGHATLYWYQQILGQGPKLLIQFQNNGVVDDSQLPKDRFSAERLKGVDSTLKIQPAKLEDSAVYLCASSIRTSGSYEQYFGPGTRLTVT.

With regard to this clone: The CDR3 goes on 3 residues after the read ends, and that part is filled in from the germline J gene. This chain uses TRBV20-1 with TRBJ1-2; D is unclear. The V and J ends lost 6 bases and 2 bases respectively, with 10 bases between them. The CDR3 extends over 12 amino acids. CDR1 DFQATT and CDR2 SNEGSKA come from the germline V gene (reference sequence). The covered CDR3 bases are TGCAGTGCCAGGTTCCTAAACTATGGC. Amino acid sequence: CSARFLNYG. The complete CDR3 sequence is CSARFLNYGYTF.

Points on this clone: With the read ending 3 residues before the CDR3 end, the germline J gene is used to fill in that end. The chain uses TRBV5-1 and TRBJ1-2; D is ambiguous. Germline assignment: CDR1 SGHRS and CDR2 YFSETQ. V was trimmed by 0 bases and J by 3 bases, leaving 9 bases between them. This CDR3 is built from 14 residues. The DNA read from the CDR3 is TGCGCCAGCAGCTTGGAACCAGACTACTATGGC. This gives the protein CASSLEPDYYG. The full-length CDR3 reads as CASSLEPDYYGYTF.

As concerns this clone: The CDR3 end is not reached by the read, which stops 3 residues before it; the germline J gene fills it in. V usage is TRBV20-1 and J usage is TRBJ1-1; D possibly corresponds to TRBD1 (6 bases). The CDR3 length is 14 residues. V lost 6 bases and J lost 0, with 14 bases in between. CDR1 is DFQATT, CDR2 SNEGSKA, per germline (reference sequence). Incomplete CDR3 DNA: TGCAGTGCAAACAGGGTCCTCATGAACACTGAA. This codes for CSANRVLMNTE. The full CDR3 sequence reads CSANRVLMNTEAFF.

Note on this clone: Sequencing ends 3 residues short of the CDR3 end; the germline J gene provides the rest. The rearrangement links TRBV28 to TRBJ2-3, with TRBD2 matching over 10 bases. The J segment lost 3 bases and the V segment lost 2 bases, leaving 2 bases of the junction unmatched. The CDR3 has 15 amino acids. The germline V gene encodes CDR1 MDHEN and CDR2 SYDVKM. The sequenced part of the CDR3 DNA is TGTGCCAGCAGTTTAGGTAGCGGGAGGACAGATACG. It translates to CASSLGSGRTDT. From start to end, the CDR3 is CASSLGSGRTDTQYF. The full variable domain, rest sourced from reference TRBV28 and TRBJ2-3, is DVKVTQSSRYLVKRTGEKVFLECVQDMDHENMFWYRQDPGLGLRLIYFSYDVKMKEKGDIPEGYSVSREKKERFSLILESASTNQTSMYLCASSLGSGRTDTQYFGPGTRLTVL.

With regard to this clone: The read gets to within 3 residues of the CDR3 end, and the germline J gene fills in the rest. The chain carries TRBV5-1 and TRBJ2-7; 7 bases match TRBD1. J was trimmed by 3 bases and V by 3 bases; bases with no gene match: 0. This CDR3 is built from 12 residues. Germline values: CDR1 SGHRS, CDR2 YFSETQ. The part of the CDR3 DNA that was read is TGCGCCAGCAGCTGGGACAGCTACGAG. As protein: CASSWDSYE. The CDR3 as a whole reads CASSWDSYEQYF.

The CDR3 sequence: CASSLGRGGLYEQYF. The sequenced CDR3 bases are TGTGCCAGCAGCTTAGGGCGGGGGGGCCTCTACGAG. J is TRBJ2-7 and V is TRBV7-6; 9 positions agree with TRBD2. The read stops 3 residues short of the end of the CDR3; the missing end is completed from the germline J gene. Germline V CDR1 and CDR2: SGHVS, FNYEAQ. This CDR3 region has 15 residues. V lost 1 base and J lost 3; bases outside the gene matches: 4.

On this clone: The observed sequence ends 3 residues before the CDR3 terminus, with the missing tail filled in from the germline J gene. The chain uses TRBV19 and TRBJ1-1; tentative D call: TRBD1 (6 bases). The germline V and J ends were trimmed by 6 bases and 4 bases, with 18 bases remaining between them. The CDR3 has 15 residues. CDR1 LNHDA and CDR2 SQIVND come from the germline V gene (reference sequence). The covered CDR3 bases are TGTGCCAGTAGCCCAGAACAGGGTACGGGCACTGAA. This sequence encodes CASSPEQGTGTE. From start to end, the CDR3 is CASSPEQGTGTEAFF. Full variable domain (missing parts from reference TRBV19 and TRBJ1-1): DGGITQSPKYLFRKEGQNVTLSCEQNLNHDAMYWYRQDPGQGLRLIYYSQIVNDFQKGDIAEGYSVSREKKESFPLTVTSAQKNPTAFYLCASSPEQGTGTEAFFGQGTRLTVV.

Regarding this clone: The CDR3 goes on 3 residues after the read ends, and that part is filled in from the germline J gene. The chain couples TRBV5-6 to TRBJ2-7; tentatively, D is TRBD1 (5 bases). Trimming cost V 0 bases and J 5 bases, with 9 bases left between them. This CDR3 is built from 13 residues. In germline, CDR1 is SGHDT, CDR2 YYEEEE. Incomplete CDR3 DNA: TGTGCCAGCAGCTTGGCAGGGTTCCACGAG. Amino acid sequence: CASSLAGFHE. The CDR3 as a whole reads CASSLAGFHEQYF.

For this clone: The read finishes 3 residues shy of the CDR3 end, and the germline J gene is used to complete it. The V gene is TRBV6-9, the J gene TRBJ1-5; TRBD1 might be the D (5 bases). CDR3 length: 18 amino acids. Deletions cut 5 bases from V and 0 bases from J, with 20 bases between. CDR1 is MNHGY, CDR2 SVAAGI, per germline. The CDR3 bases that were read are TGTGCCAGCAGTCACAGGCGAACAATCTCAAATAGCAATCAGCCC. It yields the protein CASSHRRTISNSNQP. From start to end, the CDR3 is CASSHRRTISNSNQPQHF.

Comments on this clone: The CDR3 goes on 3 residues after the read ends, and that part is filled in from the germline J gene. The chain joins TRBV30 to TRBJ1-1, with unresolved D. The CDR3 length is 15 residues. The germline gives CDR1 GTSNPN, CDR2 SVGIG (reference sequence). V dropped 2 bases and J dropped 4 bases, with 17 bases sitting between them. The CDR3 DNA, read in part, is TGTGCCTGGAGTCCCCTCTCGCACCCGGGCACTGAA. It codes for CAWSPLSHPGTE. The full-length CDR3 reads as CAWSPLSHPGTEAFF. Combining the CDR3 with reference TRBV30 and TRBJ1-1 gives the whole variable domain SQTIHQWPATLVQPVGSPLSLECTVEGTSNPNLYWYRQAAGRGLQLLFYSVGIGQISSEVPQNLSASRPQDRQFILSSKKLLLSDSGFYLCAWSPLSHPGTEAFFGQGTRLTVV.

With regard to this clone: The sequence runs out 3 residues before the end of the CDR3; the remainder is reconstructed from the germline J gene. This chain joins TRBV7-8 and TRBJ1-3; 7 bases fit TRBD1. CDR3 length equals 15 residues. CDR1 is SGHVS, CDR2 FQNEAQ, per germline. V lost 3 bases to trimming and J lost 4 bases; unmatched junction nucleotides: 6. This CDR3 is CASSFLTGIGNTIYF. The CDR3 bases that were read are TGTGCCAGCAGCTTTCTGACAGGGATAGGAAACACC.

To note about this clone: The CDR3 end lies 3 residues beyond the end of the read and is filled in from the germline J gene. The chain is built from TRBV19 and TRBJ1-1, with TRBD1 matching over 10 bases. The CDR3 is 16 residues long. The ends lost 6 bases at V and 4 bases at J; junction bases unmatched: 11. CDR1 is LNHDA, CDR2 SQIVND, per germline (reference sequence). CDR3 bases read: TGTGCCAGTAGCAGGGACAGGGGAATCGTCATCACTGAA. Its protein product is CASSRDRGIVITE. The full CDR3 is CASSRDRGIVITEAFF.

Worth noting for this clone: The read is 3 residues too short to cover the CDR3 end, so that end is filled in from the germline J gene. The chain links TRBV7-6 to TRBJ2-3, with D maybe TRBD1 (6 bases). Germline CDR1 SGHVS, CDR2 FNYEAQ. The CDR3 is 14 residues long. The V end lost 6 bases, the J end lost 3 bases, and 13 bases lay between the germline ends. The CDR3 here is CASSLLGQTDTQYF. The part of the CDR3 DNA that was read is TGTGCCAGCAGTTTACTCGGACAGACAGATACG.

On this clone itself: The read falls 3 residues short of the CDR3 end, and the missing part is taken from the germline J gene. The chain joins TRBV2 to TRBJ2-4, with D possibly TRBD1 on 5 matching bases. There are 18 residues in the CDR3. V lost 2 bases to trimming and J lost 0 bases, with 17 bases between them. Germline V gene data show CDR1 as SNHLY and CDR2 as FYNNEI. This CDR3 is CASSERDRAYLAKNIQYF. Incomplete CDR3 DNA: TGTGCCAGCAGTGAACGAGACAGAGCGTATCTAGCCAAAAACATT.

Points on this clone: The CDR3 goes on 3 residues after the read ends, and that part is filled in from the germline J gene. The gene calls are TRBV30 and TRBJ2-2, with D tentatively TRBD1 (6 bases). Per germline, CDR1 GTSNPN and CDR2 SVGIG (reference sequence). The V end lost 0 bases, the J end lost 3 bases, and 11 bases lay between the germline ends. CDR3 length: 15 residues. CDR3 bases read: TGTGCCTGGAGTGTACTGGGACATTACACCGGGGAG. Protein sequence: CAWSVLGHYTGE. The whole CDR3 protein reads CAWSVLGHYTGELFF.

With regard to this clone: Sequencing ends 3 residues short of the CDR3 end; the germline J gene provides the rest. This chain links TRBV5-1 with TRBJ2-3; TRBD2 is a possible D gene (6 bases). CDR1 is SGHRS, CDR2 YFSETQ, per germline. The CDR3 length is 20 residues. Deletions cut 3 bases from V and 2 bases from J, with 28 bases between. The CDR3 DNA, read in part, is TGCGCCAGCAGCTCTAATAGAAGACCAACTAGAGCGGGTCCCACAGATACG. It is translated as CASSSNRRPTRAGPTDT. The full CDR3 protein reads CASSSNRRPTRAGPTDTQYF.